This T cell receptor beta chain came from a study of T cells after yellow fever vaccination. Study results and limitations: On re-exposure, the response was weaker but peaked faster, at day 5 versus 15.

CDR1 and CDR2 from the germline V gene are LGHNA and YSLEER. The CDR3 sequence is 19 residues long. Trimming shortened V by 4 bases and J by 5 bases, and 27 bases separated the two germline ends. This clonotype occurred a few times. The target antigen is unknown. Each CDR3 protein gets one entry after TCRdb re-called the 5' RACE reads with MiXCR. The sample has about 630,000 distinct CDR3 sequences; around an eighth are singletons. The chain is built from TRBV4-3 and TRBJ2-4; D might be TRBD1 or TRBD2, each matching 5 bases. This clonotype was obtained from a young man who received the YFV17D yellow fever vaccine. Sequenced material: PBMCs, taken on the day of the yellow fever booster vaccination. The CDR3 region has the DNA TGCGCCAGCAGCCCCAACCAGTTTACGGCCCCGAGGGACCAAAACATTCAGTACTTC. Amino acids: CASSPNQFTAPRDQNIQYF.